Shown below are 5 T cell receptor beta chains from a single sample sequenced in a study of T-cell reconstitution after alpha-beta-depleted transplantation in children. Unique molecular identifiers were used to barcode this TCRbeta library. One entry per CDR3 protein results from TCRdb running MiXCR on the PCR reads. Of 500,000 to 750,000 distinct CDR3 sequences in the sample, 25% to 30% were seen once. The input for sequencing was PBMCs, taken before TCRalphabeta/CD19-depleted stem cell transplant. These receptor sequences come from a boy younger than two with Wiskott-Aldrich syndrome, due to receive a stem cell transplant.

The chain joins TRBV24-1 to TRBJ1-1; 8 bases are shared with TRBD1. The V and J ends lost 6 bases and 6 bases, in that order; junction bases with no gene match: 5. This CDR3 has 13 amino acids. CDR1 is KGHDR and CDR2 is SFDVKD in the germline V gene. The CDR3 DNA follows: TGTGCCACCAGTACCCAGACAGGGGCTGAAGCTTTCTTT. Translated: CATSTQTGAEAFF.

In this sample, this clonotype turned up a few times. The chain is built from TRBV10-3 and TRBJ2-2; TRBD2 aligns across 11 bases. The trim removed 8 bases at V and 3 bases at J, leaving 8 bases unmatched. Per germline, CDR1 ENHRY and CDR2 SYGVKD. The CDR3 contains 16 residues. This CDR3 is CAIARWTSGHTGELFF. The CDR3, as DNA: TGTGCCATCGCCCGATGGACTAGCGGGCACACCGGGGAGCTGTTTTTT.

The CDR3 loop is CASSLDRGRPGANVLTF. CDR3 DNA: TGTGCCAGCAGTCTTGACAGGGGGCGCCCAGGGGCCAACGTCCTGACTTTC. The chain has TRBV3-1 and TRBJ2-6; 10 bases agree with TRBD1. The J segment lost 4 bases and the V segment lost 6 bases, leaving 9 bases of the junction unmatched. Per germline, CDR1 LGHDT and CDR2 YNNKEL (reference sequence). The CDR3 runs 17 residues.

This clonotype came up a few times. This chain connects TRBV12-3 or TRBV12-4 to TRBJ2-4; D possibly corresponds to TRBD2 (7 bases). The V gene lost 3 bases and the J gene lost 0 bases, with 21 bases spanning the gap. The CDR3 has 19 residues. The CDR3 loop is CASSFLGGTTGLAKNIQYF. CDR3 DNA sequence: TGTGCCAGCAGTTTCTTGGGGGGGACGACAGGACTAGCCAAAAACATTCAGTACTTC.

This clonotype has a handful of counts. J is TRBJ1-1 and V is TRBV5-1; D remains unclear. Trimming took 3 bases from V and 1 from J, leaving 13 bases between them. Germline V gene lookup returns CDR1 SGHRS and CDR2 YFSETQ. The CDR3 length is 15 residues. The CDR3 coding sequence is TGCGCCAGCAGCTCCGACCCAGTCGGGAACACTGAAGCTTTCTTT. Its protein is CASSSDPVGNTEAFF.